One and the same sample provided the 21 T cell receptor beta chains below, sequenced in a study of technical replicates of blood from a handful of donors. The data were produced by immunoSEQ multiplex PCR, yet TCRdb's version contains in-frame clones alone and is incomplete. Of about 100,000 clones listed, 85% to 95% are singletons. Source material: T cells isolated from PBMCs. Receptors originate from a human donor in good health.

V usage is TRBV9 and J usage is TRBJ2-1; D remains ambiguous. Trimming removed 1 base at V and 8 bases at J, with 13 bases between. Germline CDR1 and CDR2: SGDLS and YYNGEE. The CDR3 is 14 amino acids. CDR3 in amino acids: CASSVNPGRDEQFF. The CDR3 DNA reads TGTGCCAGCAGCGTAAATCCTGGCCGGGATGAGCAGTTCTTC. The full variable domain, rest sourced from reference TRBV9 and TRBJ2-1, is DSGVTQTPKHLITATGQRVTLRCSPRSGDLSVYWYQQSLDQGLQFLIQYYNGEERAKGNILERFSAQQFPDLHSELNLSSLELGDSALYFCASSVNPGRDEQFFGPGTRLTVL.

The chain recombines TRBV9 with TRBJ2-1, with D maybe TRBD2 (6 bases). This CDR3 region has 14 residues. V lost 3 bases to trimming and J lost 5 bases, with 12 bases between them. Germline-derived CDR1 and CDR2 are SGDLS and YYNGEE. The CDR3 DNA reads as TGTGCCAGCAGCGCGTTTGGCGGGAACAATGAGCAGTTCTTC. This codes for CASSAFGGNNEQFF. Complete variable domain (other parts from reference TRBV9 and TRBJ2-1): DSGVTQTPKHLITATGQRVTLRCSPRSGDLSVYWYQQSLDQGLQFLIQYYNGEERAKGNILERFSAQQFPDLHSELNLSSLELGDSALYFCASSAFGGNNEQFFGPGTRLTVL.

The chain is built from TRBV9 and TRBJ2-1; TRBD2 is a possible D gene (5 bases). V was pared by 3 bases and J by 8 bases, with 21 bases between. The CDR3 totals 16 residues. Germline V lookup: CDR1 SGDLS, CDR2 YYNGEE. CDR3 region: CASSEGLSLGYYEQFF. CDR3 coding DNA: TGTGCCAGCAGCGAAGGACTTTCCCTGGGCTATTATGAGCAGTTCTTC.

The chain joins TRBV28 to TRBJ2-7; no clear D. The CDR3 contains 13 residues. The V end was cut by 2 bases, the J end by 0 bases, with 5 bases between. Germline CDR1 reads MDHEN; CDR2 reads SYDVKM. This CDR3 is CASSLSPSYEQYF. In DNA, the CDR3 is TGTGCCAGCAGTTTAAGCCCCTCCTACGAGCAGTACTTC.

The J gene is TRBJ2-1, the V gene TRBV7-9, with D maybe TRBD2 (5 bases). CDR1 and CDR2 (germline): SEHNR, FQNEAQ (reference sequence). The CDR3 is 13 residues long. V was clipped by 1 base and J by 7 bases, with 8 bases between them. The CDR3, as DNA: TGTGCCAGCAGCTTAGGGACTCGAAATGAGCAGTTCTTC. Protein sequence: CASSLGTRNEQFF.

This rearrangement joins TRBV19 to TRBJ2-6, with D tentatively TRBD1 (5 bases). The germline V gene encodes CDR1 LNHDA and CDR2 SQIVND (reference sequence). This CDR3 contains 17 residues. Trimming removed 8 bases at V and 0 bases at J, with 17 bases between. The CDR3 sequence: CASSSRELSSGANVLTF. As DNA, the CDR3 is TGTGCCAGTTCCTCCAGGGAATTAAGCTCTGGGGCCAACGTCCTGACTTTC.

This sequence joins TRBV4-1 and TRBJ2-4, with D maybe TRBD1 (6 bases). Trimming removed 6 bases at V and 0 bases at J, with 12 bases between. Germline assignment: CDR1 MGHRA and CDR2 YSYEKL. The length of the CDR3 is 15 residues. The CDR3: CASSPGHLAKNIQYF. As DNA, the CDR3 is TGCGCCAGCAGTCCGGGACACCTAGCCAAAAACATTCAGTACTTC.

The chain recombines TRBV9 with TRBJ1-4; 7 nucleotides match TRBD1. V shed 0 bases, J shed 4 bases, and the junction held 3 bases outside the gene matches. Germline V gene data show CDR1 as SGDLS and CDR2 as YYNGEE. CDR3 length equals 15 residues. The CDR3 is CASSVGQGGNEKLFF. In DNA, the CDR3 is TGTGCCAGCAGCGTAGGACAGGGAGGTAATGAAAAACTGTTTTTT.

CDR3 nucleotide sequence: TGTGCCAGCAGCGTAGCTGGATCGACTAGCGGGAGTTACGAGCAGTACTTC. Its translation: CASSVAGSTSGSYEQYF. This sequence joins TRBV9 and TRBJ2-7, with 12 positions matching TRBD2. The V gene's germline CDR1 is SGDLS and CDR2 YYNGEE. CDR3 length: 17 residues. The junction had 8 bases not matched to a gene; V was cut back by 0 bases and J by 4 bases.

CDR3 bases: TGTGCCAGCAGCTTACTAGCGGGAAAGACCGGGGAGCTGTTTTTT. Protein product: CASSLLAGKTGELFF. This sequence joins TRBV5-6 and TRBJ2-2, with TRBD2 identical over 10 bases. This CDR3 has 15 residues. CDR1 and CDR2 (germline): SGHDT, YYEEEE. Losses at the gene ends were 2 bases for V and 5 bases for J; bases not matched to a gene: 3.

This chain connects TRBV2 to TRBJ1-1; D possibly corresponds to TRBD1 (5 bases). CDR1 and CDR2 from the germline V gene are SNHLY and FYNNEI. Trimming cost V 8 bases and J 6 bases, with 10 bases left between them. CDR3 length: 11 amino acids. CDR3 DNA: TGTGCCAGCGGGGCGGTTGCTGAAGCTTTCTTT. Translated: CASGAVAEAFF. Supplemented by reference TRBV2 and TRBJ1-1, the full variable domain reads EPEVTQTPSHQVTQMGQEVILRCVPISNHLYFYWYRQILGQKVEFLVSFYNNEISEKSEIFDDQFSVERPDGSNFTLKIRSTKLEDSAMYFCASGAVAEAFFGQGTRLTVV.

This rearrangement joins TRBV5-1 to TRBJ2-7; D unresolved. CDR1 is SGHRS, CDR2 YFSETQ, per germline. V lost 4 bases, J lost 0 bases, and 8 bases lay in between. The CDR3 loop spans 13 amino acids. The CDR3 is CASSIAYSYEQYF. CDR3 DNA sequence: TGCGCCAGCAGCATAGCTTACTCCTACGAGCAGTACTTC.

This clone was counted once. The V and J genes are TRBV29-1 and TRBJ1-5, with D possibly TRBD1 on 5 matching bases. This CDR3 region has 13 residues. The germline V gene has CDR1 SQVTM and CDR2 ANQGSEA. Trimming took 2 bases from V and 4 from J, leaving 9 bases between them. In nucleotides, the CDR3 is TGCAGCGTTGAACAGGGAGGGAATCAGCCCCAGCATTTT. Translating it yields CSVEQGGNQPQHF.

The V call is TRBV18, the J call TRBJ2-5; 11 bases agree with TRBD2. Germline V CDR1 and CDR2: KGHSH, LQKENI. The V gene end was trimmed by 3 bases and the J gene end by 3 bases; junction bases not matched to a gene: 0. CDR3 size: 14 residues. CDR3: CASSPTSGEETQYF. Here the CDR3 DNA reads TGTGCCAGCTCACCGACTAGCGGGGAAGAGACCCAGTACTTC.

This chain links TRBV5-6 with TRBJ1-2; D remains ambiguous. V lost 0 bases to trimming and J lost 8 bases, with 14 bases between them. This CDR3 region has 14 residues. The germline CDR1 and CDR2 sequences are SGHDT and YYEEEE. The CDR3 is CASSLATSVGGYTF. CDR3 coding DNA: TGTGCCAGCAGCTTGGCGACATCAGTAGGAGGCTACACCTTC.

The rearrangement links TRBV4-1 to TRBJ1-2; weak D call: TRBD1 (6 bases). The germline CDR1 and CDR2 sequences are MGHRA and YSYEKL. The V gene lost 1 base and the J gene lost 1 base, with 13 bases spanning the gap. This CDR3 region has 16 residues. CDR3 protein: CASSQGYRADNYGYTF. The CDR3 coding sequence is TGCGCCAGCAGCCAAGGTTACAGGGCCGATAACTATGGCTACACCTTC.

The V gene is TRBV6-5, the J gene TRBJ1-2, with D possibly matching TRBD1 (5 bases). The CDR3 has 12 residues. V was clipped by 5 bases and J by 4 bases, with 8 bases between them. Germline values: CDR1 MNHEY, CDR2 SVGAGI. CDR3 region: CASSADSYGYTF. DNA for the CDR3: TGTGCCAGCAGTGCAGACAGCTATGGCTACACCTTC.

The gene calls are TRBV27 and TRBJ1-1, with no clear D. V gave up 3 bases and J gave up 1 base, with 6 bases separating them. From germline, CDR1 is MNHEY and CDR2 SMNVEV (reference sequence). CDR3 size: 13 residues. CDR3 loop: CASSFEQNTEAFF. The CDR3, as DNA: TGTGCCAGCAGTTTTGAACAGAACACTGAAGCTTTCTTT.

The gene calls are TRBV9 and TRBJ2-3; tentative D call: TRBD2 (5 bases). Trimming stripped 0 bases from V and 4 bases from J, with 9 bases between. This CDR3 region has 14 residues. Germline CDR1 reads SGDLS; CDR2 reads YYNGEE. The CDR3 sequence is CASSVDISADTQYF. CDR3 nucleotides: TGTGCCAGCAGCGTAGATATTAGCGCAGATACGCAGTATTTT. Based on the CDR3 plus reference TRBV9 and TRBJ2-3, the full variable domain is DSGVTQTPKHLITATGQRVTLRCSPRSGDLSVYWYQQSLDQGLQFLIQYYNGEERAKGNILERFSAQQFPDLHSELNLSSLELGDSALYFCASSVDISADTQYFGPGTRLTVL.

This clone was counted between two and nine times. This chain links TRBV7-3 with TRBJ2-2; 10 bases align to TRBD2. In germline, CDR1 is SGHTA, CDR2 FQGTGA. With 1 base clipped from V and 3 bases from J, the junction kept 11 bases outside the gene matches. CDR3 length equals 19 residues. CDR3 residues: CASSLSASSGSLDTGELFF. CDR3 DNA sequence: TGTGCCAGCAGCTTAAGTGCTTCTAGCGGGAGCTTAGACACCGGGGAGCTGTTTTTT. Complete variable domain (other parts from reference TRBV7-3 and TRBJ2-2): GAGVSQTPSNKVTEKGKYVELRCDPISGHTALYWYRQSLGQGPEFLIYFQGTGAADDSGLPNDRFFAVRPEGSVSTLKIQRTERGDSAVYLCASSLSASSGSLDTGELFFGEGSRLTVL.

The table lists this clone with a count of one. The chain joins TRBV5-4 to TRBJ2-1; 11 bases fit TRBD2. CDR3 length equals 15 residues. Germline loops: CDR1 SGHNT, CDR2 YYREEE (reference sequence). V shed 1 base, J shed 7 bases, and the junction held 4 bases outside the gene matches. CDR3 in amino acids: CASSLMGLAVNEQFF. DNA of the CDR3: TGTGCCAGCAGCTTGATGGGACTAGCGGTTAATGAGCAGTTCTTC.